The following is a T cell receptor beta chain sequence with its context. This clone showed up just a few times. No antigen is known for it. Base-call qualities are not available, and no considerably larger clone is one nucleotide away. This entry comes from a study of beta chain features in type 1 diabetes (dated by TCRdb to 2017 to 2018). For the wider study: No differences in mean age, gender distribution, total cell number or subset yield were found between patients and healthy donors. Across all samples, about 110 million sorted cells were examined, and cell number per subset correlated strongly with RNA yield. In the study, TCRB repertoires of sorted circulating CD4+ T cell subsets from recently diagnosed type 1 diabetes patients were compared with those of matched healthy donors. Regulatory and stem cell-like memory subsets were isolated from only 8 patients and about eight healthy donors, whereas naive and central memory subsets came from all 30 or so donors.

All of the isolated RNA was reverse transcribed with the High Capacity cDNA Reverse Transcription Kit, so expressed TCRB transcripts were sequenced. Deep immunoSEQ sequencing was applied to naive, central memory and regulatory T cell samples, giving an average of roughly 3.5 million total reads per sample. Sorted cells were lysed in RLT buffer and RNA was extracted with DNase-treated RNeasy Micro or Mini kits, depending on cell number. To prevent cross-contamination, each cell subset was processed individually, whereas patient and healthy donor samples were processed jointly. TCRB sequences were amplified from cDNA with the immunoSEQ multiplex PCR, producing 87-bp fragments spanning the CDR3 region. Amplicons were sequenced on the Illumina HiSeq platform. The paper's processing steps were these. Synthetic template baselines were used to correct PCR bias computationally, reads within Hamming distance 2 were collapsed together, and singletons that could not be merged were discarded. Reads were aligned to IMGT to assign V, D and J genes, CDR3 length, and insertions or deletions at six rearrangement sites. Within each subset, clonotype counts were normalized to the number of sorted cells before true diversity and Gini coefficients were calculated with the tcR R package. The overlap coefficient, calculated on TCRB nucleotide sequences, was used to quantify repertoire sharing. As a proxy for the pre-selection repertoire, out-of-frame TCRB sequences from naive cells were analyzed. Here the immuneACCESS table is served through TCRdb, limited to in-frame sequences with V and J called. Missing clones are a known gap in these copies; in checked studies unresolved V genes cover under half, and the rest lacks a known reason. V and J calls and clone size come straight from that table; D and trimming were deduced from the DNA. The sample profile shows around 300,000 clones; 8% to 13% of them were found once. The ten top clones hold 0.015% of the sample.

Broad study findings and their caveats: PCR might favor shorter templates, but patient and control samples were amplified and corrected together, so any skew would affect both groups equally. Naive, central memory and regulatory TCRB repertoires appeared to be more alike among patients than among healthy donors. Because cDNA was sequenced instead of genomic DNA, activated cells with high expression could be over-represented, although the groups did not differ in activation or CD3 levels. Patients with type 1 diabetes made fewer insertions and deleted more nucleotides at VDJ recombination sites, implying thymic rearrangement abnormalities. Only small numbers of individuals were included in the HLA sub-analyses, which left unresolved whether HLA type had any influence on TCRB rearrangement. In all four CD4+ subsets, TCRB CDR3 length was moderately but significantly shorter in type 1 diabetes patients.

The CDR1 and CDR2 encoded by the germline V gene (reference sequence) are GTSNPN and SVGIG. V is clipped by 3 bases and J by 9 bases, and the sequence between their germline boundaries is 9 bases long. The CDR3 sequence holds 11 residues, the cysteine and phenylalanine included. Kept here is only the CDR3 DNA, which spans 33 bases and is read in frame from base 1. Each donor gave one peripheral blood draw, roughly 0.12 L on average, collected into heparinised tubes. Using a panel that included CD45RO, CCR7, CD25, CD127, CD95 and CD27, naive, central memory, regulatory and stem cell-like memory CD4+ T cells were sorted on a BD FACSAria II. All sorted populations exceeded 95% purity. PBMCs were isolated immediately by Lymphoprep density gradient centrifugation and stained directly without culture. Samples were stained and sorted in pairs, with one healthy donor and one patient per experiment, so that batch effects were minimized.

The receptor chain draws on TRBV30 and TRBJ1-5; perhaps TRBD1 is the D gene, with 5 bases matching. This clonotype was obtained from a woman aged 30 to 39 in good health. The sequenced material came from naive CD4+ T cells from blood. Read against the paper, the sample's cell subset or site label means: true naive CD4+ T cells. This receptor has the CDR3 CAWSLQGPQHF. The DNA sequence is given as TGTGCCTGGAGCCTCCAGGGGCCCCAGCATTTT.